A single sample gave rise to the 27 T cell receptor beta chains below, sequenced in a study of T cell responses to AZD1222 COVID-19 vaccine. Using immunoSEQ multiplex PCR, the repertoire was profiled, and TCRdb retains in-frame clones only, with some absent. The sample contains 120,000 or so clones, roughly nine tenths of which appear only once. Material: peripheral blood, obtained on day 0 of AZD1222 vaccination. All receptors come from an adult in good health.

This clone appeared a single time. The chain uses TRBV2 and TRBJ1-2, with 7 bases that match TRBD1. This CDR3 has 14 amino acids. Germline V CDR1 and CDR2: SNHLY, FYNNEI. Trimming took 3 bases from V and 8 from J; bases not matched to a gene: 9. The CDR3 nucleotides read TGTGCCAGCAGTGACTCCGGGACAGTCACCGGCTACACCTTC. It yields the protein CASSDSGTVTGYTF.

This clone has only one observation. The V call is TRBV15, the J call TRBJ1-6, with TRBD1 matching 9 bases. The CDR3 runs to 18 residues. The V segment lost 0 bases and the J segment 8 bases; nucleotides outside the gene matches: 11. Germline lookup yields CDR1 LNHNV and CDR2 YYDKDF (reference sequence). The CDR3 sequence is CATSRDPVGTGRDSPLHF. DNA for the CDR3: TGTGCCACCAGCAGAGATCCCGTCGGGACAGGGCGAGATTCACCCCTCCACTTT. The entire variable domain, with the rest obtained from reference TRBV15 and TRBJ1-6, is as follows: DAMVIQNPRYQVTQFGKPVTLSCSQTLNHNVMYWYQQKSSQAPKLLFHYYDKDFNNEADTPDNFQSRRPNTSFCFLDIRSPGLGDTAMYLCATSRDPVGTGRDSPLHFGNGTRLTVT.

The chain has TRBV11-2 and TRBJ1-2; possible D gene TRBD1, 6 bases. The CDR3 is made up of 14 amino acids. V was pared by 5 bases and J by 4 bases, with 14 bases between. CDR1 SGHAT and CDR2 FQNNGV come from the germline V gene. Here the CDR3 DNA reads TGTGCCAGCAGCCCCTTCGGGGGCCTCTATGGCTACACCTTC. This gives the protein CASSPFGGLYGYTF.

There are a few counts of this clone. The chain employs TRBV27 and TRBJ2-7, with 9 bases aligning to TRBD2. Germline V gene lookup returns CDR1 MNHEY and CDR2 SMNVEV (reference sequence). After removal of 6 bases from V and 0 bases from J, the junction contained 6 bases not matched to a gene. CDR3 length: 15 amino acids. In DNA form, the CDR3 reads TGTGCCAGCAGGGAGACTAGCGGATTCTCCTACGAGCAGTACTTC. Translation: CASRETSGFSYEQYF.

This chain links TRBV19 with TRBJ1-2; D not certain. CDR1 and CDR2 (germline): LNHDA, SQIVND (reference sequence). The CDR3 is 15 residues long. Trimming took 3 bases from V and 0 from J, leaving 11 bases between them. This CDR3 is CASSIPARPNYGYTF. CDR3 bases: TGTGCCAGTAGTATCCCGGCAAGACCTAACTATGGCTACACCTTC.

The chain carries TRBV19 and TRBJ2-6; the D gene is possibly TRBD1 (6 bases). V lost 1 base and J 4 bases, leaving 11 bases between the germline ends. Looked up from germline, CDR1 is LNHDA and CDR2 is SQIVND (reference sequence). CDR3 length equals 16 residues. The CDR3 region has the DNA TGTGCCAGTAGTATAGGGTGGGGGCGAGGGGCCAACGTCCTGACTTTC. It is translated as CASSIGWGRGANVLTF. Full variable domain (remainder filled in from reference TRBV19 and TRBJ2-6): DGGITQSPKYLFRKEGQNVTLSCEQNLNHDAMYWYRQDPGQGLRLIYYSQIVNDFQKGDIAEGYSVSREKKESFPLTVTSAQKNPTAFYLCASSIGWGRGANVLTFGAGSRLTVL.

The V call is TRBV19, the J call TRBJ1-5; 7 nucleotides align to TRBD1. Germline loops: CDR1 LNHDA, CDR2 SQIVND (reference sequence). With 6 bases clipped from V and 4 bases from J, the junction kept 9 bases outside the gene matches. The CDR3 is 15 amino acids. As DNA, the CDR3 is TGTGCCAGTAGCAGCGGACAGGTTGGGAATCAGCCCCAGCATTTT. It is translated as CASSSGQVGNQPQHF.

This rearrangement joins TRBV27 to TRBJ1-5; D is ambiguous. Between the trimmed V and J ends, which lost 10 bases and 9 bases, there was a span of 10 bases. CDR1 MNHEY and CDR2 SMNVEV come from the germline V gene (reference sequence). This CDR3 is 10 amino acids long. The CDR3, as DNA: TGTGCCAACCGAAGAGGGCCCCAGCATTTT. It yields the protein CANRRGPQHF.

In DNA form, the CDR3 reads TGCAGCTCCGAGGGTTCGGGTGAAGCTTTCTTT. Translating it yields CSSEGSGEAFF. V gene TRBV29-1 combines with J gene TRBJ1-1; D is unclear. The germline gives CDR1 SQVTM, CDR2 ANQGSEA. This CDR3 contains 11 residues. The ends were cut back, 8 bases at V and 7 bases at J, with 14 bases in the middle.

The chain is built from TRBV7-8 and TRBJ2-3; 11 nucleotides align to TRBD2. The germline V gene has CDR1 SGHVS and CDR2 FQNEAQ. The CDR3 has 18 amino acids. V was pared by 5 bases and J by 5 bases, with 15 bases of the junction left unmatched. CDR3 sequence reads: CASSLPTGPGTSGDTQYF. CDR3 in DNA: TGTGCCAGCAGCCTCCCGACGGGACCGGGGACTAGCGGAGATACGCAGTATTTT.

This clone was recorded once. This chain joins TRBV9 and TRBJ2-1; no definite D call. Trimming stripped 4 bases from V and 10 bases from J, with 12 bases between. This CDR3 is 12 amino acids long. Per germline, CDR1 SGDLS and CDR2 YYNGEE. The CDR3 nucleotides read TGTGCCAGCAGCCTGACCTCTGGGGAGCAGTTCTTC. Protein sequence: CASSLTSGEQFF.

V is TRBV27 and J is TRBJ1-3, with D unresolved. CDR3 length: 14 residues. In germline, CDR1 is MNHEY, CDR2 SMNVEV (reference sequence). Trimming removed 3 bases at V and 1 base at J, with 7 bases between. The CDR3, as DNA: TGTGCCAGCAGTTTTCCAGAATCTGGAAACACCATATATTTT. This sequence encodes CASSFPESGNTIYF.

V is TRBV12-3 or TRBV12-4 and J is TRBJ2-7; D call uncertain. The CDR3 is 13 residues long. Trimming took 6 bases from V and 3 from J, leaving 12 bases between them. CDR3 residues: CASSLILGYEQYF. For the CDR3, the DNA is TGTGCCAGCAGCTTGATCCTGGGCTACGAGCAGTACTTC.

The chain uses TRBV15 and TRBJ1-2; 7 nucleotides agree with TRBD1. This CDR3 is 16 amino acids long. V shed 1 base, J shed 3 bases, and the junction held 8 bases outside the gene matches. Germline CDR1 reads LNHNV; CDR2 reads YYDKDF (reference sequence). For the CDR3, the DNA is TGTGCCACCAGCAGAGCTCGGACAGGCAACTACTATGGCTACACCTTC. Protein product: CATSRARTGNYYGYTF.

V and J are TRBV9 and TRBJ1-5; 10 positions agree with TRBD1. V lost 0 bases to trimming and J lost 5 bases; unmatched junction nucleotides: 5. The length of the CDR3 is 16 residues. The germline CDR1 and CDR2 sequences are SGDLS and YYNGEE. The CDR3 region has the DNA TGTGCCAGCAGCGTAGGAGGAGGACAGGGGGATCAGCCCCAGCATTTT. Translated: CASSVGGGQGDQPQHF.

The chain uses TRBV5-6 and TRBJ2-1, with TRBD2 matching over 7 bases. V trimming: 6 bases; J trimming: 0 bases; junction bases outside the gene matches: 6. Germline V gives CDR1 SGHDT, CDR2 YYEEEE. There are 15 residues in the CDR3. The CDR3: CASTPVAGSYNEQFF. DNA of the CDR3: TGTGCCAGCACCCCCGTAGCGGGCTCCTACAATGAGCAGTTCTTC. The variable domain in full, with the rest retrieved from reference TRBV5-6 and TRBJ2-1, is DAGVTQSPTHLIKTRGQQVTLRCSPKSGHDTVSWYQQALGQGPQFIFQYYEEEERQRGNFPDRFSGHQFPNYSSELNVNALLLGDSALYLCASTPVAGSYNEQFFGPGTRLTVL.

The chain links TRBV7-9 to TRBJ1-1; no reliable D call. V was pared by 5 bases and J by 1 base, with 11 bases between. CDR1 SEHNR and CDR2 FQNEAQ come from the germline V gene (reference sequence). This CDR3 has 14 residues. The CDR3 region has the DNA TGTGCCAGCAGCCCTGAGGCCACGAACACTGAAGCTTTCTTT. Translating gives CASSPEATNTEAFF.

V and J are TRBV19 and TRBJ2-3; TRBD1 is a possible D gene (5 bases). Germline CDR1 and CDR2: LNHDA and SQIVND (reference sequence). The CDR3 has 13 residues. Trimming took off 3 bases at V and 4 bases at J, with 8 bases between the two ends. This CDR3 reads CASSIGASDTQYF. CDR3 coding DNA: TGTGCCAGTAGTATTGGGGCGTCAGATACGCAGTATTTT. Full variable domain (rest looked up from reference TRBV19 and TRBJ2-3): DGGITQSPKYLFRKEGQNVTLSCEQNLNHDAMYWYRQDPGQGLRLIYYSQIVNDFQKGDIAEGYSVSREKKESFPLTVTSAQKNPTAFYLCASSIGASDTQYFGPGTRLTVL.

The V gene is TRBV15, the J gene TRBJ2-2, with 9 bases lining up with TRBD1. The germline V gene encodes CDR1 LNHNV and CDR2 YYDKDF (reference sequence). The CDR3 has 16 amino acids. The V gene end was trimmed by 1 base and the J gene end by 1 base; junction bases not matched to a gene: 1. Written as DNA, the CDR3 is TGTGCCACCAGCAGAGGGGGACAGGGGAACACCGGGGAGCTGTTTTTT. This gives the protein CATSRGGQGNTGELFF.

The rearrangement uses TRBV19 and TRBJ2-3, with no clear D. This CDR3 is built from 13 residues. Germline V gives CDR1 LNHDA, CDR2 SQIVND (reference sequence). V lost 6 bases, J lost 4 bases, and 11 bases lay in between. The CDR3 bases are TGTGCCAGTAGACAGAACTCCGCAGATACGCAGTATTTT. This encodes CASRQNSADTQYF. Drawing the rest from reference TRBV19 and TRBJ2-3, the complete variable domain is DGGITQSPKYLFRKEGQNVTLSCEQNLNHDAMYWYRQDPGQGLRLIYYSQIVNDFQKGDIAEGYSVSREKKESFPLTVTSAQKNPTAFYLCASRQNSADTQYFGPGTRLTVL.

This chain connects TRBV7-2 to TRBJ2-2, with D possibly TRBD2 on 6 matching bases. The V end was cut by 3 bases, the J end by 5 bases, with 10 bases between. The CDR3 runs to 14 residues. The V gene's germline CDR1 is SGHTA and CDR2 FQGNSA. This chain's CDR3 is CASSLSGRTGELFF. DNA of the CDR3: TGTGCCAGCAGCTTGTCAGGGAGGACCGGGGAGCTGTTTTTT.

The CDR3 nucleotides read TGCAGTGCGACGGACAGGGGAAGATACGAGCAGTACTTC. Its translation is CSATDRGRYEQYF. This chain links TRBV29-1 with TRBJ2-7, with TRBD1 identical over 9 bases. Germline CDR1 and CDR2: SQVTM and ANQGSEA. The length of the CDR3 is 13 residues.

The chain couples TRBV24-1 to TRBJ1-6; possible D gene TRBD1, 5 bases. The CDR3 contains 18 residues. CDR1 and CDR2 (germline): KGHDR, SFDVKD. V lost 4 bases and J lost 7, with 22 bases in between. The CDR3 reads CATSERSGRKPFNSPLHF. The CDR3 nucleotides read TGTGCCACCAGTGAGCGCTCGGGACGCAAGCCCTTCAATTCACCCCTCCACTTT.

The sample holds a few counts of this clone. The junction differs from germline at one of its ends, possibly a read error. The gene calls are TRBV7-7 and TRBJ2-7, with unresolved D. The V gene's germline CDR1 is SSHAT and CDR2 FNYEAQ (reference sequence). The CDR3 has 14 amino acids. CDR3 region: CASSPTRNPYEQYF. CDR3 sequence (DNA): TGTGCTAGCAGCCCGACCAGGAACCCCTACGAGCAGTACTTC.

The CDR3 loop is CASSETASGRSYEQYF. CDR3 sequence (DNA): TGCGCCAGCAGTGAGACGGCGTCAGGGAGGTCCTACGAGCAGTACTTC. The chain links TRBV10-2 to TRBJ2-7, with a possible D match to TRBD2 (6 bases). The germline V and J ends were trimmed by 2 bases and 1 base, with 15 bases remaining between them. The CDR3 length is 16 residues. The germline V gene has CDR1 WSHSY and CDR2 SAAADI.

The chain is built from TRBV7-6 and TRBJ2-5, with 11 bases matching TRBD2. The CDR3 runs 18 residues. The junction had 10 bases not matched to a gene; V was cut back by 0 bases and J by 4 bases. CDR1 SGHVS and CDR2 FNYEAQ come from the germline V gene. The CDR3 loop is CASSLAIAGGPMRETQYF. The CDR3 DNA is TGTGCCAGCAGCTTAGCGATAGCGGGAGGGCCGATGCGAGAGACCCAGTACTTC.

The chain joins TRBV6-5 to TRBJ2-7; weak D call: TRBD1 (6 bases). The length of the CDR3 is 15 residues. Per the germline V gene, CDR1 is MNHEY and CDR2 is SVGAGI. V lost 5 bases and J lost 2, with 16 bases in between. The CDR3 region is CASSIAGTRTYEQYF. The CDR3 DNA is TGTGCCAGCAGTATCGCCGGGACACGGACCTACGAGCAGTACTTC.